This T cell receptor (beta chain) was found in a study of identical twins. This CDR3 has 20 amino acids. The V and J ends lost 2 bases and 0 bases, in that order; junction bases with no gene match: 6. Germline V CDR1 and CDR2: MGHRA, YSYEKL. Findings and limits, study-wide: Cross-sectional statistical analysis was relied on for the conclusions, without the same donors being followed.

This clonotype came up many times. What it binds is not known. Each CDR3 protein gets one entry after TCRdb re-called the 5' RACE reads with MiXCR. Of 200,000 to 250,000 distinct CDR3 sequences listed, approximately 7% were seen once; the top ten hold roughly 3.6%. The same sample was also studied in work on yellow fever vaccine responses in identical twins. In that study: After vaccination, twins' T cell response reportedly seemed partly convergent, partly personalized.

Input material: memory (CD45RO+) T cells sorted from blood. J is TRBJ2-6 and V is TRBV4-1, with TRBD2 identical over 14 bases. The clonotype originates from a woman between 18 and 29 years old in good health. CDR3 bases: TGCGCCAGCAGCCAAAGGACTAGCGGGGGGCTAAGCTCTGGGGCCAACGTCCTGACTTTC. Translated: CASSQRTSGGLSSGANVLTF.